Following are 14 T cell receptor beta chains from one sample sequenced in a study of tumor-infiltrating lymphocytes in localized non-small cell lung cancer. The assay was immunoSEQ multiplex PCR, and TCRdb's table has in-frame clones only and misses some. Among about 16,000 clones listed, around two thirds were seen once. Sequencing was done on a sample of lung tumor tissue. All receptors derive from a human donor with non-small cell lung cancer.

The V and J genes are TRBV11-2 and TRBJ1-1; D remains unclear. The CDR3 covers 13 residues. Trimming left V 3 bases short and J 4 bases short, with 9 bases between. CDR1 and CDR2 (germline): SGHAT, FQNNGV. As DNA, the CDR3 is TGTGCCAGCAGCTTGAGTCTCCCCACTGAAGCTTTCTTT. Protein sequence: CASSLSLPTEAFF.

This chain uses TRBV28 with TRBJ2-2; TRBD1 aligns across 7 bases. This CDR3 is built from 16 residues. Losses at the gene ends were 6 bases for V and 4 bases for J; bases not matched to a gene: 11. Per the germline V gene, CDR1 is MDHEN and CDR2 is SYDVKM. In nucleotides, the CDR3 is TGTGCCAGCAGCCCCTTCGGTGAGGGGGCCACCGGGGAGCTGTTTTTT. This translates into CASSPFGEGATGELFF.

CDR3 in DNA: TGTGCCAGCAGCTTAGCAGTCCGGGACATACCTAAGCAACAGTACTTC. Amino acid sequence: CASSLAVRDIPKQQYF. This rearrangement joins TRBV11-2 to TRBJ2-7, with a possible D match to TRBD1 (6 bases). The CDR3 sequence is 16 residues long. The germline V gene encodes CDR1 SGHAT and CDR2 FQNNGV. With 1 base removed from V and 10 bases from J, the gap between germline ends came to 23 bases.

The chain joins TRBV18 to TRBJ2-7, with 7 bases fitting TRBD1. The ends lost 3 bases at V and 6 bases at J; junction bases unmatched: 8. CDR1 KGHSH and CDR2 LQKENI come from the germline V gene. The CDR3 runs 14 residues. The CDR3 nucleotides are TGTGCCAGCTCACCTTCCGGGACAGTGGGCGAGCAGTACTTC. Amino acid sequence: CASSPSGTVGEQYF.

The chain uses TRBV6-5 and TRBJ1-1, with 7 bases identical to TRBD1. The CDR3 has 14 amino acids. CDR1 and CDR2 from the germline V gene are MNHEY and SVGAGI. V shed 2 bases, J shed 8 bases, and the junction held 8 bases outside the gene matches. The DNA of the CDR3 is TGTGCCAGCAGTTACGACAGGGCATACCTAGAAGCTTTCTTT. As protein: CASSYDRAYLEAFF.

The chain couples TRBV6-5 to TRBJ2-7; unclear D gene. Germline CDR1 and CDR2: MNHEY and SVGAGI. V was cut by 5 bases and J by 3 bases, with 14 bases left in between. The CDR3 spans 14 residues. Written as DNA, the CDR3 is TGTGCCAGCAGTGCGGACCCAAATAGCTACGAGCAGTACTTC. Its protein product is CASSADPNSYEQYF.

This chain connects TRBV5-5 to TRBJ2-1; D remains unclear. Germline CDR1 reads SGHKS; CDR2 reads YYEKEE (reference sequence). Between the trimmed V and J ends, which lost 1 base and 0 bases, there was a span of 20 bases. This CDR3 spans 19 amino acids. The CDR3 DNA is TGTGCCAGCAGCTTGCGGTTCCAGACTGTGGCTAGCTCCTACAATGAGCAGTTCTTC. Protein product: CASSLRFQTVASSYNEQFF.

V is TRBV28 and J is TRBJ2-7; either TRBD1 or TRBD2 may supply D (5 bases each). The CDR3 totals 12 residues. CDR1 is MDHEN, CDR2 SYDVKM, per germline. V lost 4 bases and J 7 bases, leaving 11 bases between the germline ends. The CDR3 coding sequence is TGTGCCAGCAGTTCTCTCTGGGGGGAGCAGTACTTC. It specifies CASSSLWGEQYF.

The CDR3 loop reads CASSQDRDTEAFF. CDR3 nucleotide sequence: TGTGCCAGCAGCCAAGATCGGGACACTGAAGCTTTCTTT. V is TRBV4-2 and J is TRBJ1-1; D call uncertain. The CDR3 runs 13 residues. The V gene lost 0 bases and the J gene lost 3 bases, with 5 bases spanning the gap. Per the germline V gene, CDR1 is LGHNA and CDR2 is YNFKEQ.

This clone was seen a single time. This chain links TRBV5-1 with TRBJ2-2; D may be TRBD2 (5 bases). With 4 bases removed from V and 0 bases from J, the gap between germline ends came to 7 bases. Germline values: CDR1 SGHRS, CDR2 YFSETQ. This CDR3 region has 14 residues. Here the CDR3 reads CASSIGTNTGELFF. CDR3 DNA sequence: TGCGCCAGCAGCATCGGGACGAACACCGGGGAGCTGTTTTTT. The whole variable domain, filled in from reference TRBV5-1 and TRBJ2-2, reads KAGVTQTPRYLIKTRGQQVTLSCSPISGHRSVSWYQQTPGQGLQFLFEYFSETQRNKGNFPGRFSGRQFSNSRSEMNVSTLELGDSALYLCASSIGTNTGELFFGEGSRLTVL.

V and J are TRBV2 and TRBJ2-7, with 7 nucleotides matching TRBD2. V lost 8 bases, J lost 3 bases, and 7 bases stayed unmatched. Germline V gene data show CDR1 as SNHLY and CDR2 as FYNNEI. The CDR3 runs to 13 residues. This CDR3 reads CASLWGGNYEQYF. The CDR3 nucleotides are TGTGCCAGCCTTTGGGGGGGGAACTACGAGCAGTACTTC.

The V gene is TRBV11-3, the J gene TRBJ2-3; TRBD2 matches at 11 bases. This CDR3 contains 16 residues. CDR1 SGHNT and CDR2 YENEEA come from the germline V gene. V gave up 5 bases and J gave up 1 base; unmatched junction bases: 5. The CDR3 sequence is CASSPPTSGGTDTQYF. The DNA for the CDR3 is TGTGCCAGCAGCCCTCCGACTAGCGGGGGCACAGATACGCAGTATTTT.

The chain links TRBV30 to TRBJ2-7; D not certain. The CDR3 totals 11 residues. V dropped 3 bases and J dropped 7 bases, with 10 bases sitting between them. Per the germline V gene, CDR1 is GTSNPN and CDR2 is SVGIG (reference sequence). CDR3 DNA: TGTGCCTGGAGCCGACATCCAGAGCAGTACTTC. Encoded protein: CAWSRHPEQYF.

The chain uses TRBV4-1 and TRBJ2-7; TRBD2 matches 7 bases. The CDR3 spans 13 residues. Looked up from germline, CDR1 is MGHRA and CDR2 is YSYEKL. The V gene end was trimmed by 3 bases and the J gene end by 3 bases; junction bases not matched to a gene: 2. The CDR3 is CASSQGGNYEQYF. The CDR3 DNA follows: TGCGCCAGCAGCCAGGGGGGGAACTACGAGCAGTACTTC.